This T cell receptor beta chain was recorded in a study of T cells in Graves' hyperthyroidism and ophthalmopathy. Whole-study results and caveats: Peripheral blood also featured most of the thyroid clonotypes expanded above 0.001. The model foresaw ophthalmopathy a median approximately 6.1 months prior to onset.

Blood was obtained at the first hyperthyroidism diagnosis, which preceded any ophthalmopathy symptoms. This clonotype was detected only a few times. Its antigen is unidentified. Amplified TCR beta CDR3 regions came from RNA transcripts. With the HTBI primer set, the TCR CDR3 went through a first round of RT-PCR. Via MiXCR, TCRdb re-called the multiplex PCR reads, giving one row per CDR3 protein. The sample has approximately 720,000 distinct CDR3 sequences, approximately 18% seen once. Germline V CDR1 and CDR2: SGHRS, YFSETQ. The CDR3 totals 16 residues. Trimming took 5 bases from V and 5 from J, leaving 19 bases between them.

The receptor comes from a woman between 50 and 59 years old with Graves' hyperthyroidism that later progressed to Graves' ophthalmopathy. The chain uses TRBV5-1 and TRBJ2-2; D is undetermined. Sequenced: blood. As DNA, the CDR3 is TGCGCCAGCAGTCCTTTAGACGGGTTTCGGACCGGGGAGCTGTTTTTT. This encodes CASSPLDGFRTGELFF.